These T cell receptor beta chains were read from a single sample in a study of identical twins. MiXCR was run by TCRdb on the 5' RACE reads, yielding one entry per CDR3 protein. The sample has 400,000 to 550,000 distinct CDR3 sequences, 24% seen once. The same specimen was also included in a second study, on T cells expressing NK-cell markers.

Sequenced input: CD4+ T cells sorted from blood. The receptor set was obtained from a woman aged 18 to 35 in good health. The conserved cysteine and the conserved F or W are not part of the CDR3 here.

J: TRBJ2-5; V: TRBV20-1; CDR3: SARDQLVETQY
J: TRBJ2-3; V: TRBV20-1; CDR3: SATWGADTQY
J: TRBJ2-3; V: TRBV12-3/TRBV12-4; CDR3: ASCQTGRSDTQY
J: TRBJ2-7; V: TRBV20-1; CDR3: SARVLGVEDEQY
J: TRBJ1-4; V: TRBV20-1; CDR3: SARDWGRGRYEKLF
J: TRBJ1-3; V: TRBV11-2; CDR3: ASSLDLRANTIY
J: TRBJ1-2; V: TRBV6-5; CDR3: ASSYSSGPKGYT
J: TRBJ2-5; V: TRBV5-5; CDR3: ASRVRYSAETQY
J: TRBJ1-1; V: TRBV20-1; CDR3: SASDTGDTEAF
J: TRBJ2-3; V: TRBV20-1; CDR3: SATTSDTQY
J: TRBJ1-5; V: TRBV12-3/TRBV12-4; CDR3: ASSSGGGQPQH
J: TRBJ2-1; V: TRBV4-1; CDR3: ASSQVGTSGDYNEQF
J: TRBJ2-6; V: TRBV11-2; CDR3: ASSVRPRTHQGGANVLT
J: TRBJ1-2; V: TRBV7-2; CDR3: ASSLVSWTAANYGYT
J: TRBJ1-2; V: TRBV6-1; CDR3: ASSEGGGVRGGYT
J: TRBJ2-3; V: TRBV20-1; CDR3: SAANPRGGTDTQY
J: TRBJ1-2; V: TRBV27; CDR3: ASSPGTASYGYT
J: TRBJ1-2; V: TRBV6-1; CDR3: ASRPVRGSYGYT
J: TRBJ1-1; V: TRBV29-1; CDR3: SVPSTGSLRLAEAF
J: TRBJ2-1; V: TRBV7-2; CDR3: ASSSRQEGKQF
J: TRBJ2-1; V: TRBV25-1; CDR3: ASRRLGGGGNEQF
J: TRBJ1-3; V: TRBV20-1; CDR3: SARDVNTIY
J: TRBJ1-5; V: TRBV7-2; CDR3: ASRKTANQPQH
J: TRBJ1-1; V: TRBV10-3; CDR3: AIALQPTLNTEAF
J: TRBJ1-2; V: TRBV20-1; CDR3: SARGARDRGYGYT
J: TRBJ2-1; V: TRBV5-5; CDR3: ASSPGYEQF
J: TRBJ1-1; V: TRBV9; CDR3: ASSVAGGAEAF
J: TRBJ2-7; V: TRBV20-1; CDR3: SAKTGTGPSYEQY
J: TRBJ1-5; V: TRBV6-2/TRBV6-3; CDR3: ASRRLGENSNQPQH
J: TRBJ2-3; V: TRBV24-1; CDR3: ATSEGTRSTDTQY
J: TRBJ1-5; V: TRBV12-3/TRBV12-4; CDR3: ASSLNRDDQPQH
J: TRBJ2-5; V: TRBV5-1; CDR3: ASSVVSGQETQY
J: TRBJ1-5; V: TRBV3-1; CDR3: ASSRSGTDQPQH
J: TRBJ1-2; V: TRBV20-1; CDR3: SAREPGQGRYGYT
J: TRBJ2-7; V: TRBV15; CDR3: ATSSESRANLYEQY
J: TRBJ2-3; V: TRBV20-1; CDR3: SAEPGRHGTQY
J: TRBJ2-1; V: TRBV18; CDR3: ASSPKTSGFNNEQF
J: TRBJ2-2; V: TRBV7-3; CDR3: ASQGQPVTGELF
J: TRBJ1-1; V: TRBV7-2; CDR3: ASNQGWSTEAF
J: TRBJ2-1; V: TRBV20-1; CDR3: SARGSGRNIDEQF
J: TRBJ2-1; V: TRBV9; CDR3: ASSVGQGWYNEQF
J: TRBJ1-6; V: TRBV5-1; CDR3: ASSLVGDGGSPLH
J: TRBJ2-2; V: TRBV6-1; CDR3: ASRVIQGTNTGELF
J: TRBJ1-1; V: TRBV9; CDR3: ASSPPPGRTEAF
J: TRBJ1-5; V: TRBV7-9; CDR3: ASSPSGSPNQPQH
J: TRBJ1-5; V: TRBV20-1; CDR3: SARVQGDQPQH
J: TRBJ2-3; V: TRBV5-1; CDR3: ASSLGAGVTDTQY
J: TRBJ2-3; V: TRBV5-1; CDR3: ASSPTEAGADTQY
J: TRBJ2-2; V: TRBV5-1; CDR3: ASSFLAVNTGELF
J: TRBJ2-1; V: TRBV5-5; CDR3: ASSLWLAEEGEQF
J: TRBJ2-7; V: TRBV20-1; CDR3: SASYGRYEQY
J: TRBJ2-5; V: TRBV5-4; CDR3: ASSLGTSGSGETQY
J: TRBJ2-2; V: TRBV18; CDR3: ASSPQGAANTGELF